The next 32 T cell receptor beta chains were all read from a single sample in a study of regulatory T cells in long-lasting Graves disease. Arm-PCR of CDR3 regions with iRepertoire HTBI primers generated TCR beta libraries. TCRdb reanalysed the multiplex PCR reads using MiXCR and keeps one entry per CDR3 protein. The data contain around 400,000 distinct CDR3 sequences, around 11% of them singletons. Time point here: newly diagnosed GD, antithyroid drugs for less than 3 months. Researchers made the TCR library from RNA that was extracted from PBMCs. These same data were also listed under a study on T cells in Graves' hyperthyroidism and ophthalmopathy.

Sequenced here: peripheral blood mononuclear cells (PBMCs), sampled at new diagnosis, from a patient treated with antithyroid drugs. These receptors all stem from a woman aged 18-29 years with Graves disease.

This clonotype has more than one count but fewer than ten. The chain recombines TRBV27 with TRBJ2-5, with 8 bases aligning to TRBD2. J was trimmed by 6 bases and V by 2 bases; bases with no gene match: 11. Germline assignment: CDR1 MNHEY and CDR2 SMNVEV (reference sequence). The CDR3 totals 16 residues. CDR3 protein: CASSLSLAGEAQTQYF. CDR3 nucleotides: TGTGCCAGCAGTTTAAGCCTAGCGGGTGAAGCTCAGACCCAGTACTTC.

There are many counts of this clonotype. The J gene is TRBJ2-2, the V gene TRBV7-2, with unresolved D. The germline CDR1 and CDR2 sequences are SGHTA and FQGNSA. This CDR3 is 12 amino acids long. Trimming pared 7 bases from V and 6 bases from J, leaving 9 bases between. The DNA for the CDR3 is TGTGCCAGCAACTCCAGGCCCGGGGAGCTGTTTTTT. This translates into CASNSRPGELFF.

This clonotype has a handful of counts. The V and J genes are TRBV4-1 and TRBJ1-2, with no clear D. V gave up 4 bases and J gave up 2 bases, with 8 bases separating them. From germline, CDR1 is MGHRA and CDR2 YSYEKL. The CDR3 contains 13 residues. The CDR3 DNA follows: TGCGCCAGCAGCCCCTCCAGGAACTATGGCTACACCTTC. This translates into CASSPSRNYGYTF.

This clonotype was found many times. The chain is built from TRBV7-2 and TRBJ2-5, with 9 bases that match TRBD1. V was clipped by 3 bases and J by 5 bases; unmatched bases: 7. Germline lookup yields CDR1 SGHTA and CDR2 FQGNSA. The CDR3 length is 15 residues. CDR3 bases: TGTGCCAGCAGCTTTCTGACAGGGGGTCGGGAGACCCAGTACTTC. Encoded protein: CASSFLTGGRETQYF. Supplemented by reference TRBV7-2 and TRBJ2-5, the full variable domain reads GAGVSQSPSNKVTEKGKDVELRCDPISGHTALYWYRQSLGQGLEFLIYFQGNSAPDKSGLPSDRFSAERTGGSVSTLTIQRTQQEDSAVYLCASSFLTGGRETQYFGPGTRLLVL.

Many counts were recorded for this clonotype. The junction differs from germline at one of its ends, possibly a read error. This rearrangement joins TRBV20-1 to TRBJ2-1; 8 bases are shared with TRBD2. The CDR3 loop spans 17 amino acids. In germline, CDR1 is DFQATT, CDR2 SNEGSKA (reference sequence). Written as DNA, the CDR3 is TGCAGTGCCAGAGGGGCGACAGCGGGAGACTCCTACAATGAGCAGTTCTTC. Translating gives CSARGATAGDSYNEQFF.

This clonotype was seen ten or more times. The chain uses TRBV20-1 and TRBJ1-1; possibly TRBD1 for D (5 bases). V dropped 4 bases and J dropped 11 bases, with 29 bases sitting between them. The V gene's germline CDR1 is DFQATT and CDR2 SNEGSKA (reference sequence). This CDR3 spans 16 amino acids. The CDR3 nucleotides are TGCAGTGCTACCGTTAGGGCCTTTGTTGACACGGGGCGGGCTTTCTTT. Encoded protein: CSATVRAFVDTGRAFF.

This clonotype was detected many times. The chain has TRBV11-2 and TRBJ2-1; 15 bases agree with TRBD2. The V and J ends lost 1 base and 8 bases, in that order; junction bases with no gene match: 3. CDR1 and CDR2 from the germline V gene are SGHAT and FQNNGV. CDR3 size: 16 residues. The CDR3 DNA is TGTGCCAGCAGCTTAGCCGGGACTAGCGGGGGGCATGAGCAGTTCTTC. Encoded protein: CASSLAGTSGGHEQFF.

The gene calls are TRBV6-1 and TRBJ2-3; weak D call: TRBD2 (5 bases). Germline CDR1 and CDR2: MNHNS and SASEGT. CDR3 length: 13 residues. V gave up 8 bases and J gave up 4 bases, with 13 bases separating them. The CDR3 is CASSGTSSDTQYF. The CDR3 nucleotides read TGTGCCAGCTCGGGAACGAGTTCAGATACGCAGTATTTT.

V gene TRBV7-9 combines with J gene TRBJ2-5, with D perhaps matching TRBD1 or TRBD2 (6 bases each). Germline V gene data show CDR1 as SEHNR and CDR2 as FQNEAQ (reference sequence). This CDR3 has 15 residues. The ends were cut back, 6 bases at V and 5 bases at J, with 19 bases in the middle. The chain's CDR3 is CASSFKGGSLETQYF. The CDR3 nucleotides read TGTGCCAGCAGTTTCAAAGGGGGGTCCCTGGAGACCCAGTACTTC.

A remark on this clonotype: Since a much larger clone is just one base distant, this may be a read error. J is TRBJ2-5 and V is TRBV11-1; D might be TRBD2 (5 bases). The CDR3 runs to 16 residues. Trimming removed 5 bases at V and 11 bases at J, with 27 bases between. Germline lookup yields CDR1 SGHAT and CDR2 FQDESV (reference sequence). CDR3 region: CASSRPRLPAGNEQYF. Written as DNA, the CDR3 is TGTGCCAGCAGCCGGCCCCGGCTCCCCGCGGGCAATGAGCAGTACTTC.

This clonotype has more than one count but fewer than ten. The gene calls are TRBV9 and TRBJ2-6, with 9 bases identical to TRBD2. CDR1 and CDR2 (germline): SGDLS, YYNGEE. This CDR3 is built from 19 residues. With 2 bases clipped from V and 4 bases from J, the junction kept 13 bases outside the gene matches. CDR3 sequence reads: CASSVTGGGAFSGANVLTF. In DNA form, the CDR3 reads TGTGCCAGCAGCGTTACTGGCGGGGGGGCCTTTTCCGGGGCCAACGTCCTGACTTTC.

This clonotype was seen just once. Given a far larger clone just one base away, this is likely a sequencing read error. V is TRBV7-3 and J is TRBJ2-1, with 14 bases matching TRBD2. Looked up from germline, CDR1 is SGHTA and CDR2 is FQGTGA. The CDR3 length is 15 residues. The V segment lost 5 bases and the J segment 5 bases; nucleotides outside the gene matches: 2. CDR3 DNA sequence: TGTGCCAGCAGCCCGACTAGCGGGGGGGACAATGAGCAGTTCTTC. It translates to CASSPTSGGDNEQFF.

This clonotype was observed many times. The chain is built from TRBV7-2 and TRBJ2-7; TRBD1 agrees at 10 bases. The V and J ends lost 4 bases and 3 bases, in that order; junction bases with no gene match: 3. CDR3 size: 14 residues. Germline lookup yields CDR1 SGHTA and CDR2 FQGNSA. The CDR3 bases are TGTGCCAGCAGCTCCGGACAGGGGGTCTACGAGCAGTACTTC. Translation: CASSSGQGVYEQYF.

The V gene is TRBV4-3, the J gene TRBJ2-1; TRBD2 agrees at 11 bases. The CDR3 runs 16 residues. Germline CDR1 LGHNA, CDR2 YSLEER. V shed 3 bases and J 8 bases; nucleotides not matched to a gene: 9. The DNA of the CDR3 is TGCGCCAGCAGCCAGGAAACTAGCGGGGGTTGGGATGAGCAGTTCTTC. This encodes CASSQETSGGWDEQFF.

This clonotype was found many times. V and J are TRBV20-1 and TRBJ1-2; maybe TRBD1 (5 bases). The germline CDR1 and CDR2 sequences are DFQATT and SNEGSKA (reference sequence). With 3 bases removed from V and 4 bases from J, the gap between germline ends came to 18 bases. The CDR3 covers 15 residues. CDR3 sequence: CSARQGVFTVYGYTF. The CDR3 DNA reads as TGCAGTGCTAGGCAGGGAGTATTCACCGTCTATGGCTACACCTTC.

In its sample, this clonotype was seen many times. The chain has TRBV9 and TRBJ2-7, with 7 positions matching TRBD2. The junction had 8 bases not matched to a gene; V was cut back by 0 bases and J by 2 bases. CDR1 and CDR2 (germline): SGDLS, YYNGEE. This CDR3 is 16 amino acids long. The CDR3 DNA is TGTGCCAGCAGCGTAGGTTTTGGCGGGAGCACCTACGAGCAGTACTTC. It specifies CASSVGFGGSTYEQYF.

V and J are TRBV7-2 and TRBJ2-7, with 7 bases aligning to TRBD1. Per germline, CDR1 SGHTA and CDR2 FQGNSA. V shed 5 bases, J shed 13 bases, and the junction held 11 bases outside the gene matches. The CDR3 consists of 12 residues. The CDR3, as DNA: TGTGCCAGCAGCGACTTGGGACAGTTTCTTTACGTC. As protein: CASSDLGQFLYV.

Comment on this clonotype: A read error is possible here, since a much larger clone lies one base away. This likely comes from a read error, as the CDR3 has no conserved phenylalanine or tryptophan at its end. The genes are TRBV7-7 and TRBJ1-1; D is undetermined. The CDR3 sequence is 13 residues long. Looked up from germline, CDR1 is SSHAT and CDR2 is FNYEAQ (reference sequence). DNA for the CDR3: TGTGCTAGCAGCTTAAACGCCGTAACTGAAGCTTTCTCT. Protein sequence: CASSLNAVTEAFS.

The genes are TRBV27 and TRBJ2-7, with D possibly being TRBD2 (6 bases). V was trimmed by 2 bases and J by 1 base, leaving 9 bases between them. CDR3 length: 14 amino acids. Germline V gives CDR1 MNHEY, CDR2 SMNVEV (reference sequence). The CDR3 sequence: CASSLRGTSYEQYF. The CDR3 region has the DNA TGTGCCAGCAGTTTACGCGGGACTTCCTACGAGCAGTACTTC.

This clonotype was seen repeatedly, ten times or more. The rearrangement links TRBV11-2 to TRBJ2-1; D gene uncertain. Trimming took off 2 bases at V and 0 bases at J, with 11 bases between the two ends. Germline assignment: CDR1 SGHAT and CDR2 FQNNGV. The CDR3 length is 16 residues. The CDR3, as DNA: TGTGCCAGCAGCTTAAAACTCCTGAGCTCCTACAATGAGCAGTTCTTC. Protein: CASSLKLLSSYNEQFF.

A word on this clonotype: This sequence may be a read error, since a much larger clone differs from it by one base. V is TRBV6-4 and J is TRBJ2-1; 11 positions agree with TRBD2. The length of the CDR3 is 20 residues. The V gene end was trimmed by 1 base and the J gene end by 8 bases; junction bases not matched to a gene: 19. CDR1 and CDR2 from the germline V gene are MRHNA and SNTAGT. CDR3 DNA: TGTGCCAGCAGTGACTTAAGGGGCGACCCTACTAGCGGGAGTCCTCATGAGCAGTTCTTC. Protein product: CASSDLRGDPTSGSPHEQFF.

Worth noting for this clonotype: Since a much larger clone is just one base distant, this may be a read error. The chain couples TRBV7-9 to TRBJ2-3; D remains unclear. The CDR3 covers 14 residues. The V and J ends lost 8 bases and 6 bases respectively, with 18 bases between them. Germline V gene sequence: CDR1 SEHNR, CDR2 FQNEAQ (reference sequence). The CDR3 DNA follows: TGTGCCAGCGGCCCCTATGACCACGGCGATACGCAGTATTTT. Amino acids: CASGPYDHGDTQYF.

The chain is built from TRBV7-9 and TRBJ2-7; no firm D call. The CDR3 has 15 residues. The V end was cut by 3 bases, the J end by 3 bases, with 15 bases between. The germline V gene encodes CDR1 SEHNR and CDR2 FQNEAQ (reference sequence). The CDR3 DNA reads TGTGCCAGCAGCTTCCCCGGCAGATCGCGCTACGAGCAGTACTTC. It codes for CASSFPGRSRYEQYF.

Ten or more counts support this clonotype. V is TRBV29-1 and J is TRBJ2-5; 8 nucleotides align to TRBD1. Germline loops: CDR1 SQVTM, CDR2 ANQGSEA. J gave up 1 base and V 4 bases, and 5 bases lay outside the gene matches. CDR3 size: 14 residues. The CDR3 region is CSVALGQGQETQYF. CDR3 bases: TGCAGCGTTGCGCTTGGACAGGGCCAAGAGACCCAGTACTTC.

This clonotype has a count of ten or more. The chain employs TRBV20-1 and TRBJ1-4; TRBD1 agrees at 8 bases. The CDR3 sequence is 13 residues long. V shed 3 bases, J shed 5 bases, and the junction held 2 bases outside the gene matches. Germline CDR1 is DFQATT and CDR2 is SNEGSKA (reference sequence). The chain's CDR3 is CSARRQGNEKLFF. CDR3 nucleotide sequence: TGCAGTGCTAGGAGACAGGGGAATGAAAAACTGTTTTTT.

This clonotype appeared many times. The CDR3 loop reads CASSLVGLAGVAYNEQFF. In DNA, the CDR3 is TGTGCCAGCAGCTTAGTAGGACTAGCGGGGGTCGCATACAATGAGCAGTTCTTC. The chain joins TRBV7-2 to TRBJ2-1, with 13 bases aligning to TRBD2. CDR3 size: 18 residues. With V trimmed by 1 base and J by 4 bases, 7 bases remained unmatched. Germline loops: CDR1 SGHTA, CDR2 FQGNSA. Variable domain in full (rest from reference TRBV7-2 and TRBJ2-1): GAGVSQSPSNKVTEKGKDVELRCDPISGHTALYWYRQSLGQGLEFLIYFQGNSAPDKSGLPSDRFSAERTGGSVSTLTIQRTQQEDSAVYLCASSLVGLAGVAYNEQFFGPGTRLTVL.

This clonotype showed up just a few times. The chain couples TRBV28 to TRBJ1-2, with D unclear. Per the germline V gene, CDR1 is MDHEN and CDR2 is SYDVKM. There are 14 residues in the CDR3. V was pared by 1 base and J by 2 bases, with 8 bases between. The CDR3 region is CASSLFLPNYGYTF. As DNA, the CDR3 is TGTGCCAGCAGTTTATTCCTCCCCAACTATGGCTACACCTTC.

This clonotype was detected only a few times. This chain uses TRBV2 with TRBJ1-2, with D possibly matching TRBD1 (5 bases). Germline loops: CDR1 SNHLY, CDR2 FYNNEI. V was pared by 0 bases and J by 6 bases, with 14 bases between. The CDR3 is made up of 15 amino acids. Here the CDR3 reads CASSEAGGADHGYTF. CDR3 DNA: TGTGCCAGCAGTGAAGCCGGCGGGGCCGACCATGGCTACACCTTC.

This clonotype appeared many times. This chain joins TRBV2 and TRBJ1-1; maybe TRBD1 (6 bases). Germline values: CDR1 SNHLY, CDR2 FYNNEI. The CDR3 runs 15 residues. Trimming left V 6 bases short and J 0 bases short, with 14 bases between. CDR3 DNA: TGTGCCAGCAGGCGAGGGGGGGGCATGAACACTGAAGCTTTCTTT. Residues: CASRRGGGMNTEAFF.

A remark on this clonotype: Since a much larger clone is just one base distant, this may be a read error. The rearrangement joins TRBV28 to TRBJ2-1; D unclear. Germline V CDR1 and CDR2: MDHEN, SYDVKM. V was clipped by 5 bases and J by 13 bases, with 18 bases between them. This CDR3 spans 13 amino acids. DNA for the CDR3: TGTGCCAGCAGTGAATGGGAAGGAGAGACCCAGTTCTTC. Translated: CASSEWEGETQFF.

V is TRBV5-4 and J is TRBJ2-3, with a possible D match to TRBD1 (5 bases). Germline V lookup: CDR1 SGHNT, CDR2 YYREEE (reference sequence). The CDR3 length is 14 residues. Trimming removed 5 bases from V and 1 base from J, with 11 bases in between. Here the CDR3 reads CASRAETGTDTQYF. CDR3 nucleotide sequence: TGTGCCAGCAGAGCCGAGACAGGCACAGATACGCAGTATTTT.

Points on this clonotype: This could be a read error, since a much larger clone is one nucleotide away. The chain combines TRBV12-3 or TRBV12-4 with TRBJ2-5, with D perhaps TRBD2 (5 bases). Trimming took 8 bases from V and 3 from J, leaving 16 bases between them. The CDR3 sequence is 14 residues long. CDR3 in DNA: TGTGCCAGCCGTCGCCCCGGACTGGAAGAGACCCAGTACTTC. Translation: CASRRPGLEETQYF.